The next 9 T cell receptor beta chains were all read from a single sample in a study of T-cell reconstitution after alpha-beta-depleted transplantation in children. Unique molecular identifiers were built into the TCRbeta library. MiXCR, run by TCRdb on the PCR reads, gives a single entry per CDR3 protein. The repertoire consists of some 500,000 distinct CDR3 sequences, with 32% occurring once and the leading ten covering 2% to 2.5%. The sample in question was PBMCs from the stem cell graft donor, obtained from the stem cell graft. The receptors come from a human donor who donated a stem cell graft to a child with aplastic anemia.

The V and J genes are TRBV30 and TRBJ2-3, with D possibly TRBD2 on 5 matching bases. Germline CDR1 is GTSNPN and CDR2 is SVGIG (reference sequence). This CDR3 is 16 amino acids long. The V end lost 3 bases, the J end lost 0 bases, and 16 bases lay between the germline ends. The chain's CDR3 is CAWSGLGSRSTDTQYF. CDR3 DNA sequence: TGTGCCTGGAGCGGACTTGGGTCTCGGAGCACAGATACGCAGTATTTT.

The rearrangement links TRBV30 to TRBJ2-2; D not resolved. The germline V gene has CDR1 GTSNPN and CDR2 SVGIG (reference sequence). Trimming removed 3 bases from V and 5 bases from J, with 10 bases in between. This CDR3 is 13 amino acids long. CDR3 residues: CAWRKGQTGELFF. CDR3 DNA sequence: TGTGCCTGGAGGAAAGGTCAGACCGGGGAGCTGTTTTTT.

The V and J genes are TRBV9 and TRBJ2-1, with D perhaps matching TRBD1 (6 bases). The ends were cut back, 2 bases at V and 6 bases at J, with 12 bases in the middle. The CDR3 totals 14 residues. Looked up from germline, CDR1 is SGDLS and CDR2 is YYNGEE. The CDR3 loop reads CASSVRDKGNEQFF. CDR3 sequence (DNA): TGTGCCAGCAGCGTCCGGGACAAAGGCAATGAGCAGTTCTTC.

The chain carries TRBV6-5 and TRBJ1-2; 8 bases fit TRBD1. CDR3 length: 13 amino acids. From germline, CDR1 is MNHEY and CDR2 SVGAGI. The CDR3 sequence: CATKGQANYGYTF. The CDR3 coding sequence is TGTGCGACAAAGGGACAGGCTAACTATGGCTACACCTTC.

This clonotype has just a few counts. V gene TRBV29-1 combines with J gene TRBJ1-1; D not resolved. CDR3 length equals 14 residues. Trimming took off 6 bases at V and 1 base at J, with 15 bases between the two ends. Germline V gene data show CDR1 as SQVTM and CDR2 as ANQGSEA. The CDR3 DNA reads TGCAGCGTCGACGGTGGGAAGGGGAACACTGAAGCTTTCTTT. It specifies CSVDGGKGNTEAFF.

CDR3 in DNA: TGTGCCAGCAGCTCCGGGCCGGGGTCGGGCACCGGGGAGCTGTTTTTT. Residues: CASSSGPGSGTGELFF. V and J are TRBV7-9 and TRBJ2-2, with D possibly being TRBD2 (5 bases). The germline CDR1 and CDR2 sequences are SEHNR and FQNEAQ (reference sequence). The CDR3 contains 16 residues. The ends were cut back, 4 bases at V and 4 bases at J, with 16 bases in the middle.

This clonotype was recorded at least ten times. This chain joins TRBV9 and TRBJ2-1; no clear D gene. This CDR3 is built from 13 residues. Between the trimmed V and J ends, which lost 3 bases and 3 bases, there was a span of 7 bases. Germline-derived CDR1 and CDR2 are SGDLS and YYNGEE. CDR3 amino acids: CASSADLYNEQFF. The CDR3 DNA sequence: TGTGCCAGCAGCGCGGACCTCTACAATGAGCAGTTCTTC.

This clonotype turned up a few times. The chain employs TRBV11-3 and TRBJ2-1; D is unclear. The CDR3 totals 13 residues. The germline gives CDR1 SGHNT, CDR2 YENEEA. With 0 bases removed from V and 5 bases from J, the gap between germline ends came to 5 bases. The CDR3 DNA sequence: TGTGCCAGCAGCTTAGAAAGTAACAATGAGCAGTTCTTC. It codes for CASSLESNNEQFF.

The rearrangement uses TRBV27 and TRBJ2-5; D possibly uses TRBD1 or TRBD2 (6 bases each). V lost 3 bases and J 2 bases, leaving 16 bases between the germline ends. The germline CDR1 and CDR2 sequences are MNHEY and SMNVEV (reference sequence). The CDR3 is made up of 16 amino acids. CDR3 DNA sequence: TGTGCCAGCAGTTTGTTGGGGGGCGCAGATCAAGAGACCCAGTACTTC. It yields the protein CASSLLGGADQETQYF.